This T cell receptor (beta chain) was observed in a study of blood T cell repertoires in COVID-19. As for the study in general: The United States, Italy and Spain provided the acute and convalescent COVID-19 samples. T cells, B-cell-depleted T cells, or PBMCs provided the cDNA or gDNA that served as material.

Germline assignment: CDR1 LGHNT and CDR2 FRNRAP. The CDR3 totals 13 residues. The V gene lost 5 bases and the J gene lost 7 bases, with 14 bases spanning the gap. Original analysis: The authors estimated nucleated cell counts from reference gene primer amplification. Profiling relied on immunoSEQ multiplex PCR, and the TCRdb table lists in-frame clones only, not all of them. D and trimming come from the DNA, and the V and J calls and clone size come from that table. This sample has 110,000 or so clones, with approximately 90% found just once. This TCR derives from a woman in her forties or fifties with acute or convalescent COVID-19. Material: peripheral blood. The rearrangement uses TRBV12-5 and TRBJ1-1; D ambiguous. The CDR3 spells CASGTIKSSEAFF. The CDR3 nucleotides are TGTGCTAGTGGTACTATAAAAAGCAGTGAAGCTTTCTTT.